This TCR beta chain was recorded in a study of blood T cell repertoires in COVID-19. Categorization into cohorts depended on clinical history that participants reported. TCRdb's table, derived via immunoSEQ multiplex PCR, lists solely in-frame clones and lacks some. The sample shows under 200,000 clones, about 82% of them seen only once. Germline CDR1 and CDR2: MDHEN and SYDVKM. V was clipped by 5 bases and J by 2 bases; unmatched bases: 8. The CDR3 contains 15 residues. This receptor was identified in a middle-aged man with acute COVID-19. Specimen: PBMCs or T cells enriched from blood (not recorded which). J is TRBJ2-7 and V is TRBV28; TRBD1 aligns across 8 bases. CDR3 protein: CASSLRQGLTYEQYF. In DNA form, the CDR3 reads TGTGCCAGCAGTCTACGACAGGGGTTAACCTACGAGCAGTACTTC. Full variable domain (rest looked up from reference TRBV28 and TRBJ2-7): DVKVTQSSRYLVKRTGEKVFLECVQDMDHENMFWYRQDPGLGLRLIYFSYDVKMKEKGDIPEGYSVSREKKERFSLILESASTNQTSMYLCASSLRQGLTYEQYFGPGTRLTVT.